This TCR beta chain is drawn from a study of T-cell memory formation after mild COVID-19. Study-wide results and limits: Pre-infection memory harbored some responding clones, suggesting cross-reactive memory joined. Later expanders leaned CD4+, whereas day 15 to 85 contracting clones were balanced CD4/CD8. Clones which contracted sat mainly in CM and EM if CD4+, and in EMRA if CD8+.

About this clonotype: Its target is unknown.

Germline V gives CDR1 MNHNS, CDR2 SASEGT. This CDR3 region has 15 residues. V shed 6 bases and J 5 bases; nucleotides not matched to a gene: 10. UMIs and sample barcodes were carried by the TCR alpha and TCR beta cDNA libraries that 5'RACE produced using constant-segment primers. MiXCR, applied by TCRdb to the 5' RACE reads, yields one record per CDR3 protein. Of approximately 290,000 distinct CDR3 sequences listed, approximately 7.6% were seen once; the top ten hold 22%. The chain employs TRBV6-1 and TRBJ1-5; 7 nucleotides agree with TRBD1. The sequence came from a young man who had mild COVID-19 (a few samples of this study predate the infection). Cell type and time point are not known. The material sequenced was PBMCs or a T cell subset sorted from them (not recorded which). For the CDR3, the DNA is TGTGCCAGCAGAGAACTAGGGGGCGGCCATCAGCCCCAGCATTTT. Amino acid sequence: CASRELGGGHQPQHF.